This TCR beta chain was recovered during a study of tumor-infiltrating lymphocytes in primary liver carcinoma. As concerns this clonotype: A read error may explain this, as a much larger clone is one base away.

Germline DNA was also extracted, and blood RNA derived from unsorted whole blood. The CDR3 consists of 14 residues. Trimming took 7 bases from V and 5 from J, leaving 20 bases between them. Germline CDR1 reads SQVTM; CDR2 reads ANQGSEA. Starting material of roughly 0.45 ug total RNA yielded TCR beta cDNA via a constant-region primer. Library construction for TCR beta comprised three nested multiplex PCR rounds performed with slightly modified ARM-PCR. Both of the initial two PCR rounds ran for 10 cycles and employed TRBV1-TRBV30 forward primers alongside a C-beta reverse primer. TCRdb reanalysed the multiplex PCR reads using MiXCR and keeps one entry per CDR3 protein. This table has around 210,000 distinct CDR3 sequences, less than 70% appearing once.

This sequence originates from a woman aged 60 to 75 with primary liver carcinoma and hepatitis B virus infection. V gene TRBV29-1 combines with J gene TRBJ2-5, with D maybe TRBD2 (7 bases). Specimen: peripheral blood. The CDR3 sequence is CSAFGGALNETQYF. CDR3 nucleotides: TGCAGCGCCTTTGGGGGGGCTCTTAATGAGACCCAGTACTTC.